This T cell receptor (beta chain) was found in a study of blood T cell repertoires in COVID-19. Study information: Italy, Spain and the United States were the sources of the convalescent and acute COVID-19 samples. PBMCs, B-cell-depleted T cells, or T cells were the source of the cDNA or gDNA that made up the material.

CDR3 length equals 15 residues. The V and J ends lost 4 bases and 1 base respectively, with 11 bases between them. Germline-derived CDR1 and CDR2 are LGHNA and YSLEER. Per the study methods: Nucleated cell number was recorded as an estimate derived from reference gene primer amplification. The assay was immunoSEQ multiplex PCR, and TCRdb's table has in-frame clones only and misses some. V and J calls and clone size are given by that table; D and trimming were obtained from the DNA. The profile shows about 240,000 clones, roughly 80% of them singletons. The chain carries TRBV4-3 and TRBJ1-5; D is possibly TRBD1 (5 bases). The source is a woman aged 55-69 years with active or convalescent COVID-19. The sample taken for sequencing was peripheral blood. The CDR3 nucleotides are TGCGCCAGCAGCCGAACCCGGGGGAGCAATCAGCCCCAGCATTTT. Translating it yields CASSRTRGSNQPQHF.